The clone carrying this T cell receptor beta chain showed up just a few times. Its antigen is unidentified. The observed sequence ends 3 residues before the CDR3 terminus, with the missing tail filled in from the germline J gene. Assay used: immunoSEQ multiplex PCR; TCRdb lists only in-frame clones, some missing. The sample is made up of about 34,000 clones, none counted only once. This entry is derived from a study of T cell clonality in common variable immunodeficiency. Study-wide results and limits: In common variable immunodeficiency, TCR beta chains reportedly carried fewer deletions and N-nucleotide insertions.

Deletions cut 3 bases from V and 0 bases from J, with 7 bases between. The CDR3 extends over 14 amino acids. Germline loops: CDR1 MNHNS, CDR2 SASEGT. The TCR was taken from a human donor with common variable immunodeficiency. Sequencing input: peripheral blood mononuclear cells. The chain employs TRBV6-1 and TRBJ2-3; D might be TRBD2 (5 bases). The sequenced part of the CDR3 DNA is TGTGCCAGCAGTGATGGCGGGAGCACAGATACG. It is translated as CASSDGGSTDT. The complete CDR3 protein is CASSDGGSTDTQYF.